The clone carrying this T cell receptor beta chain was counted between two and nine times. The sample originates from a study of blood T cell repertoires in COVID-19. Study in general: Samples of COVID-19 (acute and convalescent) were obtained from the United States, Italy and Spain. Nucleic acid was either cDNA or gDNA, and it came from T cells, B-cell-depleted T cells, or PBMCs.

This CDR3 has 16 amino acids. The V and J ends lost 0 bases and 1 base respectively, with 13 bases between them. From germline, CDR1 is SGHRS and CDR2 YFSETQ. As handled by the study authors: Counts of nucleated cells, estimated from reference gene primer amplification, were obtained. TCRdb's table, derived via immunoSEQ multiplex PCR, lists solely in-frame clones and lacks some. V and J calls and clone size come straight from that table; D and trimming were deduced from the DNA. The data show around 83,000 clones, around nine tenths seen once. The chain links TRBV5-1 to TRBJ1-1, with D unclear. Sequenced sample: peripheral blood. The TCR originated in a man older than 75 with active or convalescent COVID-19. CDR3 sequence: CASSLVRSRGNTEAFF. The CDR3 nucleotides are TGCGCCAGCAGCTTGGTGAGGTCTCGGGGGAACACTGAAGCTTTCTTT.